One sample yielded the 26 T cell receptor beta chains listed below, sequenced in a study of blood T cell repertoires in COVID-19. Profiling relied on immunoSEQ multiplex PCR, and the TCRdb table lists in-frame clones only, not all of them. There are 240,000 or so clones in the sample; about 87% occur only once, and more than 6.5% lies in the top ten. Material for sequencing was peripheral blood. These receptors originate from a woman in her 70s with active or convalescent COVID-19.

This chain connects TRBV7-2 to TRBJ2-2; 7 bases match TRBD1. Losses at the gene ends were 2 bases for V and 2 bases for J; bases not matched to a gene: 8. The germline V gene encodes CDR1 SGHTA and CDR2 FQGNSA. The CDR3 has 17 residues. In DNA, the CDR3 is TGTGCCAGCAGCTTATGGGCCGGGACAGAAAACACCGGGGAGCTGTTTTTT. Translating it yields CASSLWAGTENTGELFF.

This chain links TRBV3-1 (or the pseudogene TRBV3-2) with TRBJ1-3; possible D gene TRBD1, 5 bases. The CDR3 is made up of 17 amino acids. Germline V gene lookup returns CDR1 LGHDT and CDR2 YNNKEL (reference sequence). V was shortened by 4 bases and J by 0 bases, with 16 bases between the two germline ends. CDR3: CASSLYLRGLSGNTIYF. As DNA, the CDR3 is TGTGCCAGCAGCCTGTATCTAAGGGGACTCTCTGGAAACACCATATATTTT.

The genes are TRBV5-4 and TRBJ2-7; 9 bases are shared with TRBD1. The V gene's germline CDR1 is SGHNT and CDR2 YYREEE (reference sequence). V lost 6 bases to trimming and J lost 2 bases; unmatched junction nucleotides: 12. This CDR3 has 16 residues. CDR3 loop: CASTYGGTGNTYEQYF. As DNA, the CDR3 is TGTGCCAGCACCTATGGAGGGACAGGGAACACCTACGAGCAGTACTTC.

This clone has only one observation. The rearrangement links TRBV18 to TRBJ2-3, with TRBD2 identical over 9 bases. This CDR3 is built from 17 residues. Germline V gene sequence: CDR1 KGHSH, CDR2 LQKENI. The trim removed 2 bases at V and 2 bases at J, leaving 8 bases unmatched. The chain's CDR3 is CASSPASGGPFTDTQYF. Written as DNA, the CDR3 is TGTGCCAGCTCACCAGCGAGCGGGGGGCCCTTCACAGATACGCAGTATTTT.

V and J are TRBV7-9 and TRBJ1-1; D possibly corresponds to TRBD1 (6 bases). CDR1 SEHNR and CDR2 FQNEAQ come from the germline V gene (reference sequence). Trimming cost V 1 base and J 2 bases, with 11 bases left between them. The CDR3 is made up of 15 amino acids. The chain's CDR3 is CASSLVAGANTEAFF. The DNA for the CDR3 is TGTGCCAGCAGCTTAGTTGCAGGGGCTAACACTGAAGCTTTCTTT.

This clone was seen only a few times. CDR3 DNA sequence: TGTGCCAGCGGGGCCACAGATACGCAGTATTTT. Protein sequence: CASGATDTQYF. The chain joins TRBV27 to TRBJ2-3; D is perhaps TRBD1 (5 bases). This CDR3 contains 11 residues. Germline loops: CDR1 MNHEY, CDR2 SMNVEV (reference sequence). V lost 8 bases to trimming and J lost 2 bases, with 5 bases between them.

The chain has TRBV19 and TRBJ2-6; D is undetermined. CDR1 LNHDA and CDR2 SQIVND come from the germline V gene (reference sequence). The length of the CDR3 is 14 residues. Trimming took 5 bases from V and 0 from J, leaving 5 bases between them. This chain's CDR3 is CASSSRSGANVLTF. The CDR3 nucleotides are TGTGCCAGTAGTTCCCGCTCTGGGGCCAACGTCCTGACTTTC. The complete variable domain, with remaining parts taken from reference TRBV19 and TRBJ2-6, reads DGGITQSPKYLFRKEGQNVTLSCEQNLNHDAMYWYRQDPGQGLRLIYYSQIVNDFQKGDIAEGYSVSREKKESFPLTVTSAQKNPTAFYLCASSSRSGANVLTFGAGSRLTVL.

The genes are TRBV5-1 and TRBJ1-6; 8 positions match TRBD1. CDR1 and CDR2 from the germline V gene are SGHRS and YFSETQ. The V gene end was trimmed by 6 bases and the J gene end by 9 bases; junction bases not matched to a gene: 11. The CDR3 runs to 15 residues. The CDR3 DNA follows: TGCGCCAGCACCACACAACCAGGGGGCCTTTCACCCCTCCACTTT. This gives the protein CASTTQPGGLSPLHF.

The J gene is TRBJ1-4, the V gene TRBV11-2; a possible D gene is TRBD1 (5 bases). The CDR3 has 15 amino acids. Germline-derived CDR1 and CDR2 are SGHAT and FQNNGV. V shed 0 bases and J shed 8 bases, with 13 bases lying between them. The CDR3, as DNA: TGTGCCAGCAGCTTAGATCAGGGACGGGAGGAAAAACTGTTTTTT. It encodes CASSLDQGREEKLFF.

This chain joins TRBV4-3 and TRBJ2-1, with TRBD2 identical over 8 bases. The CDR3 is 14 residues long. With 4 bases clipped from V and 9 bases from J, the junction kept 8 bases outside the gene matches. From germline, CDR1 is LGHNA and CDR2 YSLEER. CDR3 loop: CASSRSHSGVEQFF. CDR3 nucleotides: TGCGCCAGCAGCCGTAGTCATAGCGGGGTTGAGCAGTTCTTC.

This chain joins TRBV7-2 and TRBJ1-3; D is unresolved. Germline-derived CDR1 and CDR2 are SGHTA and FQGNSA. Trimming took off 5 bases at V and 0 bases at J, with 14 bases between the two ends. This CDR3 has 16 residues. CDR3 sequence: CASSGPRGFSGNTIYF. The CDR3 DNA follows: TGTGCCAGCAGCGGTCCCCGCGGCTTCTCTGGAAACACCATATATTTT. The whole variable domain, filled in from reference TRBV7-2 and TRBJ1-3, reads GAGVSQSPSNKVTEKGKDVELRCDPISGHTALYWYRQSLGQGLEFLIYFQGNSAPDKSGLPSDRFSAERTGGSVSTLTIQRTQQEDSAVYLCASSGPRGFSGNTIYFGEGSWLTVV.

V is TRBV18 and J is TRBJ2-7, with a weak D call TRBD2 (5 bases). From germline, CDR1 is KGHSH and CDR2 LQKENI. Trimming shortened V by 0 bases and J by 2 bases, and 11 bases separated the two germline ends. The length of the CDR3 is 15 residues. The CDR3 spells CASSPPGRTAYEQYF. In nucleotides, the CDR3 is TGTGCCAGCTCACCACCGGGGAGAACCGCCTACGAGCAGTACTTC.

The chain joins TRBV19 to TRBJ1-1, with 9 bases aligning to TRBD1. The J segment lost 1 base and the V segment lost 5 bases, leaving 2 bases of the junction unmatched. Germline CDR1 is LNHDA and CDR2 is SQIVND (reference sequence). The CDR3 consists of 14 residues. The CDR3 here is CASSVDRGNTEAFF. CDR3 sequence (DNA): TGTGCCAGTAGTGTGGACAGGGGGAACACTGAAGCTTTCTTT. Full variable domain (outside the CDR3, taken from reference TRBV19 and TRBJ1-1): DGGITQSPKYLFRKEGQNVTLSCEQNLNHDAMYWYRQDPGQGLRLIYYSQIVNDFQKGDIAEGYSVSREKKESFPLTVTSAQKNPTAFYLCASSVDRGNTEAFFGQGTRLTVV.

The chain has TRBV9 and TRBJ2-1, with D tentatively TRBD1 (6 bases). The germline CDR1 and CDR2 sequences are SGDLS and YYNGEE. Trimming removed 4 bases at V and 6 bases at J, with 11 bases between. The CDR3 length is 13 residues. CDR3 bases: TGTGCCAGCAGCCCCGGGACAACCAATGAGCAGTTCTTC. Its protein is CASSPGTTNEQFF. The full variable domain, completed using reference TRBV9 and TRBJ2-1, is DSGVTQTPKHLITATGQRVTLRCSPRSGDLSVYWYQQSLDQGLQFLIQYYNGEERAKGNILERFSAQQFPDLHSELNLSSLELGDSALYFCASSPGTTNEQFFGPGTRLTVL.

This rearrangement joins TRBV6-5 to TRBJ2-7; 9 bases align to TRBD1. With 5 bases clipped from V and 4 bases from J, the junction kept 3 bases outside the gene matches. Germline V CDR1 and CDR2: MNHEY, SVGAGI. There are 13 residues in the CDR3. This CDR3 reads CASSRDREYEQYF. The CDR3 DNA follows: TGTGCCAGCAGTAGGGACAGGGAGTACGAGCAGTACTTC.

The V gene is TRBV2, the J gene TRBJ2-3; D is possibly TRBD1 (5 bases). Trimming left V 11 bases short and J 7 bases short, with 19 bases between. Germline assignment: CDR1 SNHLY and CDR2 FYNNEI. CDR3 length: 13 amino acids. The CDR3 sequence: CAVIAGPANTQYF. In nucleotides, the CDR3 is TGTGCCGTTATTGCAGGGCCCGCGAATACGCAGTATTTT.

V and J are TRBV5-4 and TRBJ2-6; D is unclear. Germline V gene data show CDR1 as SGHNT and CDR2 as YYREEE (reference sequence). CDR3 length equals 17 residues. Trimming shortened V by 2 bases and J by 0 bases, and 12 bases separated the two germline ends. The CDR3 sequence: CASSLVQAPSGANVLTF. The CDR3 coding sequence is TGTGCCAGCAGCTTAGTTCAAGCCCCCTCTGGGGCCAACGTCCTGACTTTC. Complete variable domain (other parts from reference TRBV5-4 and TRBJ2-6): ETGVTQSPTHLIKTRGQQVTLRCSSQSGHNTVSWYQQALGQGPQFIFQYYREEENGRGNFPPRFSGLQFPNYSSELNVNALELDDSALYLCASSLVQAPSGANVLTFGAGSRLTVL.

This clone was observed a handful of times. The chain has TRBV9 and TRBJ1-1; D gene uncertain. The CDR3 loop spans 17 amino acids. V was clipped by 3 bases and J by 3 bases, with 21 bases between them. In germline, CDR1 is SGDLS, CDR2 YYNGEE. The CDR3 is CASSASALLAEDTEAFF. The CDR3 DNA is TGTGCCAGCAGCGCGTCAGCTTTACTAGCGGAGGACACTGAAGCTTTCTTT.

CDR3 loop: CASTTGLSGYEQYF. The CDR3 region has the DNA TGTGCCAGCACAACAGGGCTGTCTGGGTACGAGCAGTACTTC. This chain joins TRBV27 and TRBJ2-7; the D gene is possibly TRBD1 (6 bases). V was clipped by 7 bases and J by 4 bases, with 17 bases between them. This CDR3 contains 14 residues. The germline CDR1 and CDR2 sequences are MNHEY and SMNVEV (reference sequence).

V usage is TRBV7-6 and J usage is TRBJ2-7, with TRBD2 matching over 7 bases. Germline V lookup: CDR1 SGHVS, CDR2 FNYEAQ. V was pared by 1 base and J by 0 bases, with 3 bases of the junction left unmatched. This CDR3 has 15 amino acids. CDR3 bases: TGTGCCAGCAGCTTAGGACGGGAGGTCTCCTACGAGCAGTACTTC. This codes for CASSLGREVSYEQYF. Full variable domain (outside the CDR3, taken from reference TRBV7-6 and TRBJ2-7): GAGVSQSPRYKVTKRGQDVALRCDPISGHVSLYWYRQALGQGPEFLTYFNYEAQQDKSGLPNDRFSAERPEGSISTLTIQRTEQRDSAMYRCASSLGREVSYEQYFGPGTRLTVT.

The rearrangement joins TRBV19 to TRBJ1-5; 7 nucleotides match TRBD1. Germline V gives CDR1 LNHDA, CDR2 SQIVND (reference sequence). V shed 6 bases, J shed 7 bases, and the junction held 3 bases outside the gene matches. The CDR3 length is 12 residues. This chain's CDR3 is CASRHRGQPQHF. The DNA for the CDR3 is TGTGCCAGTAGGCACAGGGGCCAGCCCCAGCATTTT.

V gene TRBV15 combines with J gene TRBJ1-5; D is possibly TRBD1 (5 bases). V lost 2 bases and J 7 bases, leaving 12 bases between the germline ends. This CDR3 has 14 residues. The germline gives CDR1 LNHNV, CDR2 YYDKDF (reference sequence). The CDR3: CATSRILGGQPQHF. CDR3 DNA: TGTGCCACCAGCAGAATCCTCGGGGGGCAGCCCCAGCATTTT.

The chain is built from TRBV7-8 and TRBJ2-7; 9 nucleotides match TRBD2. CDR1 SGHVS and CDR2 FQNEAQ come from the germline V gene. J gave up 4 bases and V 2 bases, and 9 bases lay outside the gene matches. The CDR3 is made up of 16 amino acids. CDR3 loop: CASSLPRLAVRYEQYF. The CDR3 DNA follows: TGTGCCAGCAGCTTACCACGACTAGCGGTCCGTTACGAGCAGTACTTC.

Concerning this clone: This specimen includes other DNA sequences encoding the same CDR3. V is TRBV11-2 and J is TRBJ1-2; D is unclear. The germline CDR1 and CDR2 sequences are SGHAT and FQNNGV. V was cut by 4 bases and J by 1 base, with 7 bases left in between. This CDR3 region has 13 residues. The CDR3 reads CASSSQVNYGYTF. CDR3 DNA sequence: TGTGCCAGCAGCTCGCAGGTTAACTATGGCTACACCTTC.

V usage is TRBV6-6 and J usage is TRBJ1-5; no definite D call. Germline CDR1 reads MNHNY; CDR2 reads SVGAGI (reference sequence). The CDR3 has 16 amino acids. Trimming took off 5 bases at V and 0 bases at J, with 14 bases between the two ends. The CDR3 DNA is TGTGCCAGCAGTCGAACCCTCGGGTCTAGCAATCAGCCCCAGCATTTT. It yields the protein CASSRTLGSSNQPQHF.

The CDR3 DNA reads as TGTGCCAGCTCACCACGCGACACTAGCTCCTACGAGCAGTACTTC. This gives the protein CASSPRDTSSYEQYF. The chain has TRBV18 and TRBJ2-7, with a weak D call TRBD2 (5 bases). V was clipped by 1 base and J by 0 bases, with 10 bases between them. The CDR3 consists of 15 residues. CDR1 KGHSH and CDR2 LQKENI come from the germline V gene. Full variable domain (rest looked up from reference TRBV18 and TRBJ2-7): NAGVMQNPRHLVRRRGQEARLRCSPMKGHSHVYWYRQLPEEGLKFMVYLQKENIIDESGMPKERFSAEFPKEGPSILRIQQVVRGDSAAYFCASSPRDTSSYEQYFGPGTRLTVT.